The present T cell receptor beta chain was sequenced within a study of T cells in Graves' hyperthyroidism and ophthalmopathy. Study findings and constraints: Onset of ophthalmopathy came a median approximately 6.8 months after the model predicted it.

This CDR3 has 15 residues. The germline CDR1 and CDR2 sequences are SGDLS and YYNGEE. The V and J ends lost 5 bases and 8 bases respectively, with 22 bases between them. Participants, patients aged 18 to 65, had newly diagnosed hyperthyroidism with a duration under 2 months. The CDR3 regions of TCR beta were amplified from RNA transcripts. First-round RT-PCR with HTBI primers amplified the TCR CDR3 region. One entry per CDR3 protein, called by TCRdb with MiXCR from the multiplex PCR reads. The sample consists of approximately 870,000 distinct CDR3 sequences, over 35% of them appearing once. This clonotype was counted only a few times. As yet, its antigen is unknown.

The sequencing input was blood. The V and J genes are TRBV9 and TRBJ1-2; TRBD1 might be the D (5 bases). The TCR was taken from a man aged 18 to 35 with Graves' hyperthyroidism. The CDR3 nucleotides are TGTGCCAGCAGTAACCCAGGGTCTGAGGGACGAGGCTACACCTTC. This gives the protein CASSNPGSEGRGYTF.